The 20 T cell receptor beta chains below come from one sample, sequenced in a study of T cell clusters in autoimmune cytopenias. One tube held mixed TRB-A and TRB-B primer pools for touch-down PCR. TCRdb re-analyzed the multiplex PCR reads; it lists each CDR3 protein once, without DNA. This sample contains about 11,000 distinct CDR3 sequences. Each sample's input was roughly 270 ng genomic DNA, 38,000 or so genome equivalents. These data were also reused for a study on T cell repertoires in aging, cancer and after chemotherapy.

Specimen: peripheral blood. The receptors were sampled from a human donor in good health.

The V call is TRBV30, the J call TRBJ1-2; the TCRdb call, TRBD1, lacks DNA for checking. The CDR3 sequence is 14 residues long. The germline V gene has CDR1 GTSNPN and CDR2 SVGIG (reference sequence). The CDR3 loop reads CAWSVRTGVYGYTF.

This chain links TRBV5-4 with TRBJ2-3. There are 13 residues in the CDR3. Germline V gene lookup returns CDR1 SGHNT and CDR2 YYREEE (reference sequence). CDR3 region: CASSLVGTDTQYF.

The V call is TRBV5-4, the J call TRBJ2-5. CDR3 size: 16 residues. Germline V gene sequence: CDR1 SGHNT, CDR2 YYREEE (reference sequence). The CDR3 sequence is CASSLGESEGKETQYF.

Its frequency marks this clonotype as medium-sized. This rearrangement joins TRBV29-1 to TRBJ1-2; TCRdb lists TRBD1, though no DNA is available to test this call. The CDR3 consists of 12 residues. The V gene's germline CDR1 is SQVTM and CDR2 ANQGSEA. CDR3 sequence: CSVEAGAGGYTF.

Considering frequency, this clonotype is medium-sized. This chain connects TRBV5-4 to TRBJ2-3; the TRBD2 assignment by TCRdb is unverifiable without DNA. The germline V gene encodes CDR1 SGHNT and CDR2 YYREEE (reference sequence). The CDR3 runs to 16 residues. CDR3 region: CASSGGLAGVTDTQYF.

V usage is TRBV29-1 and J usage is TRBJ1-2; lacking DNA, the TRBD1 call made by TCRdb goes unchecked. Germline assignment: CDR1 SQVTM and CDR2 ANQGSEA. This CDR3 contains 13 residues. The CDR3 protein is CSVGTDKGYGYTF.

The chain employs TRBV19 and TRBJ2-3; TCRdb lists TRBD1, though no DNA is available to test this call. This CDR3 has 13 amino acids. The germline V gene encodes CDR1 LNHDA and CDR2 SQIVND (reference sequence). The CDR3: CASSPGRTDTQYF.

The V gene is TRBV15, the J gene TRBJ2-7; the TCRdb call, TRBD2, lacks DNA for checking. Germline V gene lookup returns CDR1 LNHNV and CDR2 YYDKDF (reference sequence). The CDR3 runs to 12 residues. The CDR3 region is CATSRPLGEQYF.

This chain joins TRBV29-1 and TRBJ1-2. This CDR3 has 14 residues. Germline CDR1 and CDR2: SQVTM and ANQGSEA. The CDR3 reads CSVSTTTNGYGYTF.

This chain's CDR3 is CASSPGTAGYEQYF. The rearrangement uses TRBV6-5 and TRBJ2-7; the TCRdb call, TRBD1, lacks DNA for checking. Germline CDR1 is MNHEY and CDR2 is SVGAGI. The CDR3 totals 14 residues.

The chain uses TRBV5-4 and TRBJ1-1. Looked up from germline, CDR1 is SGHNT and CDR2 is YYREEE (reference sequence). The CDR3 consists of 12 residues. Here the CDR3 reads CASSLGIGEAFF.

The J gene is TRBJ2-3, the V gene TRBV12-3 or TRBV12-4; the TCRdb D gene call, TRBD2, has no DNA to confirm it. The CDR3 is 15 amino acids. The CDR3 sequence: CASSPEGTSTDTQYF.

V and J are TRBV6-5 and TRBJ1-2; TCRdb indicates TRBD1, and absent DNA this call remains unverified. Germline values: CDR1 MNHEY, CDR2 SVGAGI. The CDR3 is made up of 13 amino acids. The CDR3 spells CASSLGQTYGYTF.

The CDR3 is CASSSMLGGNNEKLFF. This rearrangement joins TRBV28 to TRBJ1-4. CDR1 MDHEN and CDR2 SYDVKM come from the germline V gene. CDR3 length: 16 amino acids.

The rearrangement uses TRBV18 and TRBJ1-4; TCRdb calls TRBD1, which cannot be checked without DNA. Germline values: CDR1 KGHSH, CDR2 LQKENI. This CDR3 is built from 14 residues. The CDR3 region is CASSRGTASEKLFF.

The genes are TRBV18 and TRBJ2-2; the TCRdb call, TRBD1, lacks DNA for checking. The CDR3 runs 17 residues. From germline, CDR1 is KGHSH and CDR2 LQKENI. The CDR3 loop is CASSPERRGTNTGELFF.

This chain links TRBV14 with TRBJ2-6; with no DNA, the TCRdb D assignment of TRBD1 cannot be verified. This CDR3 comprises 19 residues. Germline lookup yields CDR1 SGHDN and CDR2 FVKESK. This chain's CDR3 is CASSQRTVPVSSGANVLTF.

The rearrangement joins TRBV19 to TRBJ2-2; no DNA is available, so the TRBD2 call from TCRdb remains unchecked. The CDR3 contains 17 residues. CDR1 LNHDA and CDR2 SQIVND come from the germline V gene (reference sequence). The CDR3 protein is CASRILAGGINTGELFF.

Considering frequency, this clonotype is large. V gene TRBV19 combines with J gene TRBJ2-7; the TRBD1 assignment by TCRdb is unverifiable without DNA. CDR3 size: 12 residues. CDR1 is LNHDA, CDR2 SQIVND, per germline (reference sequence). The CDR3 protein is CASSPTGEEQYF.

CDR3 protein: CASSLGDLYGYTF. The chain joins TRBV5-1 to TRBJ1-2. The CDR3 consists of 13 residues. Per the germline V gene, CDR1 is SGHRS and CDR2 is YFSETQ. Using reference TRBV5-1 and TRBJ1-2 for the parts outside the CDR3, the full variable domain is KAGVTQTPRYLIKTRGQQVTLSCSPISGHRSVSWYQQTPGQGLQFLFEYFSETQRNKGNFPGRFSGRQFSNSRSEMNVSTLELGDSALYLCASSLGDLYGYTFGSGTRLTVV.